A single T cell receptor (beta chain) is shown here with its context. How the authors handled the data: Amplification with reference gene primers provided the estimates of nucleated cell counts. Method: immunoSEQ multiplex PCR; TCRdb's copy keeps in-frame clones and lacks some. V, J and clone size are taken as reported in that table, and D and trimming were inferred from the DNA itself. The sample comprises more than 25,000 clones, about 80% of which are singletons, and about 25% rests with the top ten. V lost 0 bases, J lost 5 bases, and 6 bases stayed unmatched. The CDR3 is made up of 15 amino acids. The germline V gene encodes CDR1 LGHNA and CDR2 YNFKEQ. The sample originates from a study of blood T cell repertoires in COVID-19. Overall study: Both acute and convalescent COVID-19 samples were obtained from the United States, Italy and Spain. PBMCs, B-cell-depleted T cells, or T cells were the source of the cDNA or gDNA that made up the material.

Material for sequencing was peripheral blood. The receptor was derived from a man in his 70s with active COVID-19. The chain links TRBV4-2 to TRBJ2-7, with 8 bases fitting TRBD1. DNA of the CDR3: TGTGCCAGCAGCCAAGATGTGACAGGGGTCAACGAGCAGTACTTC. It is translated as CASSQDVTGVNEQYF.